A selection of T cell receptor beta chains follows, all from one sample in a study of T cells after yellow fever vaccination. TCRdb analysed the 5' RACE reads with MiXCR anew, one entry per CDR3 protein. The sample shows hundreds of thousands of distinct CDR3 sequences, approximately 13% of them seen only once. This material consisted of PBMCs, taken on the day of the yellow fever booster vaccination. These receptors all stem from a young man who received the YFV17D yellow fever vaccine. Each CDR3 is given with its conserved first and last residue. A D gene is named only where the DNA matches it firmly. Rows give clone size only sometimes, using once, few, many, or a class for an expanded clone.

j_call d_call clone_size v_call cdr3_aa cdr3_nt
TRBJ2-3 NA NA TRBV20-1 CSASGDSGDTQYF TGCAGTGCTAGTGGCGACAGCGGAGATACGCAGTATTTT
TRBJ2-7 NA few TRBV28 CASIRRSSYEQYF TGTGCCAGCATTCGGCGGAGCTCCTACGAGCAGTACTTC
TRBJ2-3 TRBD1 many TRBV5-1 CASSGLQGIYDTQYF TGCGCCAGCAGCGGCTTACAGGGGATTTACGATACGCAGTATTTT
TRBJ2-2 NA NA TRBV11-3 CASSPTRLIGTGELFF TGTGCCAGCAGCCCTACACGGCTAATTGGGACCGGGGAGCTGTTTTTT
TRBJ2-7 NA NA TRBV21-1 CASNHPGYSYEQYF TGTGCCAGCAACCACCCAGGATACTCCTACGAGCAGTACTTC
TRBJ2-7 NA NA TRBV10-3 CATLRGGWGYEQYF TGTGCCACCCTCAGAGGGGGATGGGGCTACGAGCAGTACTTC
TRBJ2-1 NA few TRBV7-9 CASSFLLGVNEQFF TGTGCCAGCAGCTTCCTCCTGGGGGTAAATGAGCAGTTCTTC
TRBJ2-1 TRBD2 few TRBV28 CASSGSWSSGTPNEQFF TGTGCCAGCAGCGGCTCCTGGTCTAGCGGGACTCCCAATGAGCAGTTCTTC
TRBJ2-7 NA NA TRBV20-1 CSAGFYEQYF TGCAGCGCGGGCTTTTACGAGCAGTACTTC
TRBJ1-6 NA few TRBV25-1 CASSEAALSSPLHF TGTGCCAGCAGTGAAGCAGCCCTGAGTTCACCCCTCCACTTT
TRBJ1-5 NA few TRBV5-5 CASSPDRYSNQPQHF TGTGCCAGCAGCCCTGACAGGTATAGCAATCAGCCCCAGCATTTT
TRBJ2-5 NA many TRBV7-7 CASSPTVGESETQYF TGTGCTAGCAGCCCCACCGTGGGGGAGTCAGAGACCCAGTACTTC
TRBJ1-1 TRBD1 few TRBV30 CASRDRRNTEAFF TGTGCCTCCAGGGACAGGCGGAACACTGAAGCTTTCTTT
TRBJ1-5 NA few TRBV7-2 CASSLVGGFSNQPQHF TGTGCCAGCAGCTTAGTCGGGGGATTTAGCAATCAGCCCCAGCATTTT